Below, 26 T cell receptor beta chains from the same sample are listed, as sequenced in a study of shared clonotypes between healthy human individuals. Only in-frame clones appear in the TCRdb table, and some are missing; sequencing was by immunoSEQ multiplex PCR. The repertoire holds about 2.1 million clones, 85% to 95% seen once, with less than 2% in the top ten. Naive CD8 cells lacked CD45RO, underwent positive selection for CCR7 and left out terminally differentiated effector memory CD45RA+ cells. The source material was naive CD8+ T cells from PBMCs. The source of these receptors is a young man in good health. Some clones in this sample may be carry-over from other donors' samples.

Comments on this clone: Additional DNA sequences in this sample encode the identical CDR3. This rearrangement joins TRBV7-8 to TRBJ2-5; D tentatively fits TRBD1 or TRBD2 (6 bases each). The CDR3 loop spans 15 amino acids. Between the trimmed V and J ends, which lost 1 base and 4 bases, there was a span of 13 bases. Per germline, CDR1 SGHVS and CDR2 FQNEAQ. The CDR3 DNA is TGTGCCAGCAGCTTAGGGGCCGGGGGCGCAGAGACCCAGTACTTC. Its protein product is CASSLGAGGAETQYF.

As concerns this clone: Other DNA sequences in this sample translate to the same CDR3. The gene calls are TRBV27 and TRBJ2-1; 10 bases fit TRBD2. CDR1 is MNHEY, CDR2 SMNVEV, per germline (reference sequence). J gave up 7 bases and V 1 base, and 1 base lay outside the gene matches. This CDR3 contains 14 residues. The CDR3 sequence: CASSLLAGGNEQFF. CDR3 coding DNA: TGTGCCAGCAGTTTATTAGCGGGAGGTAATGAGCAGTTCTTC.

V gene TRBV6-6 combines with J gene TRBJ2-7; TRBD1 agrees at 9 bases. Germline V CDR1 and CDR2: MNHNY, SVGAGI (reference sequence). Unmatched junction bases numbered 10, after V lost 5 bases and J lost 2 bases. CDR3 length equals 16 residues. The CDR3 bases are TGTGCCAGCAGTCCCTTGGGACAGGGCTTAACCTACGAGCAGTACTTC. It yields the protein CASSPLGQGLTYEQYF.

J is TRBJ2-7 and V is TRBV6-5; possible D gene TRBD2, 6 bases. The CDR3 has 14 amino acids. Germline V gene lookup returns CDR1 MNHEY and CDR2 SVGAGI. V lost 6 bases and J lost 1, with 13 bases in between. The CDR3 spells CASRQAGPSYEQYF. CDR3 in DNA: TGTGCCAGCAGGCAGGCGGGGCCTTCCTACGAGCAGTACTTC.

V is TRBV30 and J is TRBJ1-1; TRBD1 matches at 7 bases. Germline-derived CDR1 and CDR2 are GTSNPN and SVGIG (reference sequence). The CDR3 is 12 amino acids. The CDR3 region has the DNA TGTATAGGGGGCGGAACGAACACTGAAGCTTTCTTT. Translating gives CIGGGTNTEAFF.

The chain links TRBV11-2 to TRBJ2-7; D gene ambiguous. Trimming removed 4 bases from V and 5 bases from J, with 18 bases in between. The CDR3 sequence is 15 residues long. Germline-derived CDR1 and CDR2 are SGHAT and FQNNGV. CDR3 in amino acids: CASSSRWTPEDEQYF. The DNA for the CDR3 is TGTGCCAGCAGCTCCCGTTGGACCCCCGAGGACGAGCAGTACTTC.

The chain uses TRBV27 and TRBJ1-1; D gene unclear. The CDR3 extends over 13 amino acids. Germline CDR1 and CDR2: MNHEY and SMNVEV (reference sequence). The V gene lost 8 bases and the J gene lost 0 bases, with 10 bases spanning the gap. CDR3 sequence reads: CASRNTMNTEAFF. The CDR3 bases are TGTGCCAGCCGGAACACGATGAACACTGAAGCTTTCTTT.

The genes are TRBV9 and TRBJ2-2; 8 nucleotides align to TRBD1. Germline loops: CDR1 SGDLS, CDR2 YYNGEE. V was clipped by 3 bases and J by 6 bases; unmatched bases: 19. This CDR3 region has 19 residues. CDR3 loop: CASSATGGMRDWIAGELFF. The CDR3 DNA follows: TGTGCCAGCAGCGCAACAGGGGGGATGCGCGACTGGATCGCCGGGGAGCTGTTTTTT.

The rearrangement uses TRBV9 and TRBJ2-7; 9 positions match TRBD1. Germline loops: CDR1 SGDLS, CDR2 YYNGEE. The CDR3 loop spans 17 amino acids. The V gene end was trimmed by 3 bases and the J gene end by 3 bases; junction bases not matched to a gene: 13. The CDR3 sequence: CASSAGRGTGRNYEQYF. The CDR3 DNA follows: TGTGCCAGCAGCGCCGGGAGAGGGACAGGGAGGAACTACGAGCAGTACTTC.

This clone is a singleton in its sample. The chain combines TRBV9 with TRBJ2-1, with D tentatively TRBD2 (5 bases). V gave up 3 bases and J gave up 8 bases, with 15 bases separating them. This CDR3 is built from 14 residues. Per germline, CDR1 SGDLS and CDR2 YYNGEE. CDR3 region: CASSAERGIDEQFF. In nucleotides, the CDR3 is TGTGCCAGCAGCGCCGAGAGAGGGATCGATGAGCAGTTCTTC.

The gene calls are TRBV29-1 and TRBJ2-5; 8 nucleotides match TRBD1. The DNA end lines up better with TRBJ2-7; the J call may be wrong. The CDR3 spans 13 residues. Germline loops: CDR1 SQVTM, CDR2 ANQGSEA. CDR3 sequence: CSVWTGFGYEQYF. For the CDR3, the DNA is TGCAGCGTTTGGACAGGGTTCGGCTACGAGCAGTACTTC.

The table lists this clone with a count of one. The gene calls are TRBV4-1 and TRBJ1-5; weak D call: TRBD1 (5 bases). Per the germline V gene, CDR1 is MGHRA and CDR2 is YSYEKL. V was clipped by 0 bases and J by 3 bases, with 12 bases between them. The CDR3 has 16 amino acids. CDR3 sequence: CASSQEGVQSNQPQHF. Written as DNA, the CDR3 is TGCGCCAGCAGCCAAGAAGGGGTGCAGTCCAATCAGCCCCAGCATTTT.

The chain links TRBV9 to TRBJ1-5, with D possibly being TRBD1 (6 bases). With 8 bases removed from V and 4 bases from J, the gap between germline ends came to 10 bases. Germline V lookup: CDR1 SGDLS, CDR2 YYNGEE. The CDR3 is 12 residues long. This chain's CDR3 is CASGQNNQPQHF. CDR3 coding DNA: TGTGCCAGTGGACAGAATAATCAGCCCCAGCATTTT.

This clone has just one count. This rearrangement joins TRBV28 to TRBJ2-2; D perhaps matches TRBD1 (5 bases). V dropped 6 bases and J dropped 8 bases, with 10 bases sitting between them. The CDR3 is made up of 12 amino acids. From germline, CDR1 is MDHEN and CDR2 SYDVKM. The CDR3 is CASRDPGGELFF. In DNA, the CDR3 is TGTGCCAGCAGGGACCCAGGGGGGGAGCTGTTTTTT.

Of note for this clone: Additional DNA sequences in this sample encode the identical CDR3. This chain joins TRBV28 and TRBJ1-1; 7 bases are shared with TRBD1. With 1 base clipped from V and 1 base from J, the junction kept 0 bases outside the gene matches. CDR1 MDHEN and CDR2 SYDVKM come from the germline V gene. The CDR3 length is 14 residues. The CDR3 region is CASSLSGGNTEAFF. CDR3 DNA: TGTGCCAGCAGTTTATCAGGGGGGAACACTGAAGCTTTCTTT.

V and J are TRBV19 and TRBJ1-1; 7 positions match TRBD1. V trimming: 3 bases; J trimming: 5 bases; junction bases outside the gene matches: 9. This CDR3 is 15 amino acids long. CDR1 is LNHDA and CDR2 is SQIVND in the germline V gene (reference sequence). CDR3 DNA sequence: TGTGCCAGTAGTATGAGGAAGGGGGCCGATACTGAAGCTTTCTTT. Residues: CASSMRKGADTEAFF.

V usage is TRBV27 and J usage is TRBJ2-3; D is ambiguous. There are 11 residues in the CDR3. Between the trimmed V and J ends, which lost 6 bases and 4 bases, there was a span of 5 bases. Germline values: CDR1 MNHEY, CDR2 SMNVEV (reference sequence). Here the CDR3 reads CASSNSDTQYF. The CDR3 coding sequence is TGTGCCAGCAGCAATTCAGATACGCAGTATTTT.

The chain combines TRBV27 with TRBJ2-1, with no clear D. V lost 0 bases and J 8 bases, leaving 8 bases between the germline ends. The germline gives CDR1 MNHEY, CDR2 SMNVEV (reference sequence). The CDR3 runs 13 residues. The CDR3 region has the DNA TGTGCCAGCAGTTTATCTAGTGTCTATGAGCAGTTCTTC. It yields the protein CASSLSSVYEQFF.

The CDR3 DNA is TGCGCCAGCAGCCATACGGAGGGTAAGACTGAAGCTTTCTTT. This translates into CASSHTEGKTEAFF. J is TRBJ1-1 and V is TRBV4-1; D is unclear. Looked up from germline, CDR1 is MGHRA and CDR2 is YSYEKL. V dropped 3 bases and J dropped 5 bases, with 13 bases sitting between them. The CDR3 covers 14 residues.

The CDR3 sequence: CASSFPIGLETQYF. The CDR3 DNA reads TGTGCCAGCAGTTTCCCCATAGGGTTAGAGACCCAGTACTTC. The chain links TRBV28 to TRBJ2-5; D gene unclear. The V end was cut by 3 bases, the J end by 4 bases, with 12 bases between. The CDR3 sequence is 14 residues long. CDR1 MDHEN and CDR2 SYDVKM come from the germline V gene.

Remarks on this clone: In the same sample, other DNA sequences code for this CDR3. This chain uses TRBV19 with TRBJ2-7, with D unresolved. V was cut by 8 bases and J by 2 bases, with 13 bases left in between. The CDR3 contains 13 residues. The germline V gene has CDR1 LNHDA and CDR2 SQIVND (reference sequence). The CDR3 spells CASRLAGTYEQYF. The CDR3 DNA reads TGTGCCAGTCGTTTAGCTGGAACCTACGAGCAGTACTTC.

As to this clone: Other DNA sequences of this sample code for an identical CDR3. The CDR3 sequence is CASSLRDRDYEQYF. The CDR3 DNA follows: TGCGCCAGCAGCCTCCGGGACAGGGACTACGAGCAGTACTTC. The rearrangement links TRBV4-1 to TRBJ2-7; 9 positions match TRBD1. CDR1 is MGHRA and CDR2 is YSYEKL in the germline V gene. J was trimmed by 3 bases and V by 4 bases; bases with no gene match: 4. The CDR3 is made up of 14 amino acids.

The CDR3 nucleotides are TGTGCCAGCAGCCCGGTGGATTATACCTACAATGAGCAGTTCTTC. Its translation is CASSPVDYTYNEQFF. V is TRBV7-9 and J is TRBJ2-1; D gene uncertain. Trimming left V 5 bases short and J 2 bases short, with 13 bases between. Germline CDR1 and CDR2: SEHNR and FQNEAQ (reference sequence). CDR3 length equals 15 residues.

This clone showed up just a few times. The J gene is TRBJ1-1, the V gene TRBV29-1; D perhaps matches TRBD1 (5 bases). This CDR3 is 12 amino acids long. Trimming took off 6 bases at V and 5 bases at J, with 13 bases between the two ends. In germline, CDR1 is SQVTM, CDR2 ANQGSEA. CDR3 amino acids: CSVNHRGTEAFF. CDR3 DNA: TGCAGCGTCAACCATAGGGGAACTGAAGCTTTCTTT.

The chain combines TRBV27 with TRBJ2-7; 11 bases are shared with TRBD2. The CDR3 sequence is 16 residues long. Trimming removed 5 bases from V and 0 bases from J; junction bases left unmatched: 6. Germline CDR1 and CDR2: MNHEY and SMNVEV (reference sequence). The CDR3 protein is CASSNGLAGRSYEQYF. The CDR3 DNA follows: TGTGCCAGCAGTAACGGACTAGCGGGCCGCTCCTACGAGCAGTACTTC.

The chain couples TRBV25-1 to TRBJ1-1, with D possibly TRBD1 on 6 matching bases. Trimming cost V 2 bases and J 6 bases, with 19 bases left between them. The CDR3 consists of 16 residues. Looked up from germline, CDR1 is MGHDK and CDR2 is SYGVNS. The CDR3 reads CASSERAGWGPPEAFF. DNA for the CDR3: TGTGCCAGCAGTGAACGGGCGGGATGGGGGCCTCCTGAAGCTTTCTTT.